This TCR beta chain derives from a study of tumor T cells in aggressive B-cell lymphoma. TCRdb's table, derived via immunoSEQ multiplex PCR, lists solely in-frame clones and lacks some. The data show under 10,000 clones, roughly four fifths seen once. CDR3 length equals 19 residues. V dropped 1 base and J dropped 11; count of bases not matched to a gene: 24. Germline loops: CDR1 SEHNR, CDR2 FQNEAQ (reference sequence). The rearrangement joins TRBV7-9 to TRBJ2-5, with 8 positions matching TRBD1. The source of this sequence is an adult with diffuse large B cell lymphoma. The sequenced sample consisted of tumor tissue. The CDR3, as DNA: TGTGCCAGCAGCTTAGGTTCAGGGGGCAGCCTACGAGCAGGTACCACTCAGTACTTC. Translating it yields CASSLGSGGSLRAGTTQYF.